These 18 T cell receptor beta chains were sequenced from one sample in a study of beta chain features in type 1 diabetes. Study conclusions and caveats: In every one of the four CD4+ subsets, TCRB CDR3s were moderately but significantly shorter in Type 1 diabetes patients.

The whole isolated RNA underwent reverse transcription, so sequencing captured expressed TCRB transcripts. The assay was immunoSEQ multiplex PCR, and TCRdb's table has in-frame clones only and misses some. The sample has 200,000 to 300,000 clones, about a tenth seen once. These receptors' targets are unknown. Sample: naive CD4+ T cells from blood. Receptors were obtained from a man in his thirties or forties with type 1 diabetes.

V is TRBV5-5 and J is TRBJ2-7, with a weak D call TRBD2 (6 bases). The germline V and J ends were trimmed by 2 bases and 2 bases, with 11 bases remaining between them. Germline values: CDR1 SGHKS, CDR2 YYEKEE (reference sequence). CDR3 length equals 14 residues. This chain's CDR3 is CASSFGGFAYEQYF. The CDR3 DNA reads as TGTGCCAGCAGCTTCGGGGGATTCGCCTACGAGCAGTACTTC.

This clone was counted between two and nine times. The V and J genes are TRBV2 and TRBJ2-1, with D possibly matching TRBD1 (5 bases). V was cut by 5 bases and J by 4 bases, with 9 bases left in between. CDR3 length equals 13 residues. In germline, CDR1 is SNHLY, CDR2 FYNNEI. The CDR3 here is CASSRTSYNEQFF. In DNA, the CDR3 is TGTGCCAGCAGTAGGACATCTTACAATGAGCAGTTCTTC. Drawing the rest from reference TRBV2 and TRBJ2-1, the complete variable domain is EPEVTQTPSHQVTQMGQEVILRCVPISNHLYFYWYRQILGQKVEFLVSFYNNEISEKSEIFDDQFSVERPDGSNFTLKIRSTKLEDSAMYFCASSRTSYNEQFFGPGTRLTVL.

This clone showed up just a few times. The chain links TRBV7-2 to TRBJ2-6; D possibly corresponds to TRBD1 (6 bases). There are 16 residues in the CDR3. Germline-derived CDR1 and CDR2 are SGHTA and FQGNSA. V gave up 1 base and J gave up 4 bases, with 11 bases separating them. For the CDR3, the DNA is TGTGCCAGCAGCTTAGGAGTGGGGGCCGGGGCCAACGTCCTGACTTTC. Translating gives CASSLGVGAGANVLTF.

The chain has TRBV18 and TRBJ2-5; weak D call: TRBD1 (5 bases). With 6 bases removed from V and 2 bases from J, the gap between germline ends came to 13 bases. The CDR3 runs 14 residues. CDR1 is KGHSH, CDR2 LQKENI, per germline. CDR3 sequence reads: CASSPVGDQETQYF. The CDR3, as DNA: TGTGCCAGCTCTCCTGTAGGGGATCAAGAGACCCAGTACTTC.

This clone was detected only once. The genes are TRBV5-1 and TRBJ2-1, with 7 bases fitting TRBD2. Germline-derived CDR1 and CDR2 are SGHRS and YFSETQ. J lost 0 bases, V lost 0 bases, and 3 bases had no gene match. The length of the CDR3 is 16 residues. As DNA, the CDR3 is TGCGCCAGCAGCTTGGATGGGGACTACTCCTACAATGAGCAGTTCTTC. Translated, it gives CASSLDGDYSYNEQFF.

This clone was detected only a few times. CDR3 loop: CASSPNTGFGETQYF. CDR3 bases: TGTGCCAGCAGTCCTAATACAGGGTTCGGGGAGACCCAGTACTTC. The rearrangement joins TRBV9 to TRBJ2-5, with D possibly TRBD1 on 6 matching bases. The germline CDR1 and CDR2 sequences are SGDLS and YYNGEE. V shed 5 bases and J shed 5 bases, with 19 bases lying between them. The CDR3 has 15 residues.

This clone appeared a few times. The J gene is TRBJ1-6, the V gene TRBV6-1, with D uncertain. The CDR3 sequence is 16 residues long. The V gene lost 0 bases and the J gene lost 7 bases, with 13 bases spanning the gap. Germline CDR1 is MNHNS and CDR2 is SASEGT. The CDR3 DNA sequence: TGTGCCAGCAGTGAAGCTTCGGGAATTCTCAATTCACCCCTCCACTTT. Translating it yields CASSEASGILNSPLHF.

V is TRBV7-2 and J is TRBJ2-5, with D perhaps TRBD2 (5 bases). Looked up from germline, CDR1 is SGHTA and CDR2 is FQGNSA. CDR3 size: 16 residues. V shed 4 bases and J shed 5 bases, with 20 bases lying between them. CDR3 nucleotides: TGTGCCAGCAGCTCAGGATCCGGGATAGGCCGGGAGACCCAGTACTTC. Its translation is CASSSGSGIGRETQYF. Filled out from reference TRBV7-2 and TRBJ2-5, the complete variable domain reads GAGVSQSPSNKVTEKGKDVELRCDPISGHTALYWYRQSLGQGLEFLIYFQGNSAPDKSGLPSDRFSAERTGGSVSTLTIQRTQQEDSAVYLCASSSGSGIGRETQYFGPGTRLLVL.

This clone has only a few counts. This sequence joins TRBV28 and TRBJ2-7; 12 bases align to TRBD1. CDR1 and CDR2 (germline): MDHEN, SYDVKM. This CDR3 has 14 amino acids. The J segment lost 6 bases and the V segment lost 4 bases, leaving 4 bases of the junction unmatched. The CDR3 coding sequence is TGTGCCAGCAGTTCGGGGACAGGGGGCCGCGAGCAGTACTTC. Amino acid sequence: CASSSGTGGREQYF.

This clone was seen only a few times. The J gene is TRBJ2-5, the V gene TRBV28; D is unresolved. CDR1 is MDHEN, CDR2 SYDVKM, per germline. The CDR3 totals 14 residues. Trimming took 5 bases from V and 3 from J, leaving 13 bases between them. The CDR3 DNA reads as TGTGCCAGCAGTCGCTGGGCCTTAGAAGAGACCCAGTACTTC. It yields the protein CASSRWALEETQYF.

The chain carries TRBV7-8 and TRBJ1-2, with 7 nucleotides matching TRBD1. The CDR3 is 15 residues long. The trim removed 5 bases at V and 0 bases at J, leaving 6 bases unmatched. Germline-derived CDR1 and CDR2 are SGHVS and FQNEAQ. This chain's CDR3 is CASSMDRRTNYGYTF. In nucleotides, the CDR3 is TGTGCCAGCAGCATGGACAGGCGTACTAACTATGGCTACACCTTC.

For the CDR3, the DNA is TGTGCCAGCAGCGCCCGGGGGGCCGGGGAGACCCAGTACTTC. Translated: CASSARGAGETQYF. V gene TRBV9 combines with J gene TRBJ2-5; possibly TRBD2 for D (7 bases). The CDR3 covers 14 residues. V gave up 3 bases and J gave up 5 bases, with 14 bases separating them. Germline values: CDR1 SGDLS, CDR2 YYNGEE.

This clone was seen more than once but under ten times. The rearrangement joins TRBV5-4 to TRBJ2-7, with 9 positions matching TRBD2. Germline CDR1 is SGHNT and CDR2 is YYREEE (reference sequence). The CDR3 sequence is 16 residues long. V shed 0 bases, J shed 4 bases, and the junction held 8 bases outside the gene matches. The CDR3: CASSLVSRGGLYEQYF. For the CDR3, the DNA is TGTGCCAGCAGCTTGGTCTCGCGGGGGGGCCTTTACGAGCAGTACTTC.

The chain recombines TRBV27 with TRBJ1-2; 7 bases align to TRBD1. V shed 6 bases and J 0 bases; nucleotides not matched to a gene: 10. The V gene's germline CDR1 is MNHEY and CDR2 SMNVEV (reference sequence). The CDR3 spans 16 residues. The CDR3 DNA reads TGTGCCAGCAGCGTAGGACAGGCCGCCTCTAACTATGGCTACACCTTC. It codes for CASSVGQAASNYGYTF.

The V and J genes are TRBV27 and TRBJ1-2; 7 bases are shared with TRBD1. V trimming: 5 bases; J trimming: 6 bases; junction bases outside the gene matches: 3. Germline CDR1 reads MNHEY; CDR2 reads SMNVEV (reference sequence). The CDR3 covers 12 residues. The CDR3 DNA sequence: TGTGCCAGCAGTAACAGGGGCCATGGCTACACCTTC. It yields the protein CASSNRGHGYTF.

The V gene is TRBV30, the J gene TRBJ2-6, with D maybe TRBD1 (6 bases). Deletions cut 2 bases from V and 4 bases from J, with 9 bases between. From germline, CDR1 is GTSNPN and CDR2 SVGIG (reference sequence). This CDR3 is built from 14 residues. The CDR3 DNA reads TGTGCCTGGAGTAGGACAGCCGGGGCCAACGTCCTGACTTTC. This sequence encodes CAWSRTAGANVLTF.

The V call is TRBV5-1, the J call TRBJ2-5; 14 positions match TRBD2. The CDR3 totals 17 residues. Germline CDR1 is SGHRS and CDR2 is YFSETQ. J gave up 4 bases and V 4 bases, and 9 bases lay outside the gene matches. The CDR3, as DNA: TGCGCCAGCAGCCTACTCGGGACTAGCGGGGGATCAGAGACCCAGTACTTC. Its protein product is CASSLLGTSGGSETQYF. Based on the CDR3 plus reference TRBV5-1 and TRBJ2-5, the full variable domain is KAGVTQTPRYLIKTRGQQVTLSCSPISGHRSVSWYQQTPGQGLQFLFEYFSETQRNKGNFPGRFSGRQFSNSRSEMNVSTLELGDSALYLCASSLLGTSGGSETQYFGPGTRLLVL.

This clone has just a few counts. The V and J genes are TRBV30 and TRBJ1-2; tentatively, D is TRBD1 (5 bases). Per the germline V gene, CDR1 is GTSNPN and CDR2 is SVGIG (reference sequence). V lost 1 base to trimming and J lost 7 bases, with 13 bases between them. The CDR3 contains 13 residues. The CDR3 coding sequence is TGTGCCTGGAGTGGGACATCATCGGGTGGCTACACCTTC. Translation gives CAWSGTSSGGYTF.